These 20 T cell receptor beta chains were sequenced from one sample in a study of T cell repertoires in cytomegalovirus infection. TCRdb reprocessed the reads with MiXCR, giving one entry per CDR3 protein. The sample lists just over 300,000 distinct CDR3 sequences, 15% to 20% seen once, with 9.5% to 15% in the top ten. Sequencing input: PBMCs. These receptors were collected from a human donor in good health (CMV status not recorded). Some clones in this sample may be carry-over from other donors' samples.

The V call is TRBV24-1, the J call TRBJ1-2; D remains unclear. With 4 bases removed from V and 4 bases from J, the gap between germline ends came to 12 bases. Germline CDR1 is KGHDR and CDR2 is SFDVKD. The CDR3 has 14 amino acids. The CDR3 sequence: CATSDLTKSYGYTF. DNA of the CDR3: TGTGCCACCAGTGACCTTACAAAGTCCTATGGCTACACCTTC.

This clonotype has a count of ten or more. The chain has TRBV7-2 and TRBJ2-1, with 12 bases aligning to TRBD2. Looked up from germline, CDR1 is SGHTA and CDR2 is FQGNSA. CDR3 length equals 17 residues. Trimming removed 8 bases from V and 4 bases from J; junction bases left unmatched: 12. The CDR3 loop reads CASAMPSGGVPYNEQFF. As DNA, the CDR3 is TGTGCCAGCGCCATGCCTAGCGGGGGGGTACCGTACAATGAGCAGTTCTTC. The full variable domain, completed using reference TRBV7-2 and TRBJ2-1, is GAGVSQSPSNKVTEKGKDVELRCDPISGHTALYWYRQSLGQGLEFLIYFQGNSAPDKSGLPSDRFSAERTGGSVSTLTIQRTQQEDSAVYLCASAMPSGGVPYNEQFFGPGTRLTVL.

This clonotype was observed at least ten times. This sequence joins TRBV4-1 and TRBJ1-1; the D gene is possibly TRBD1 (5 bases). Germline V gene sequence: CDR1 MGHRA, CDR2 YSYEKL. Trimming stripped 0 bases from V and 4 bases from J, with 21 bases between. CDR3 size: 18 residues. Here the CDR3 DNA reads TGCGCCAGCAGCCAAGATTACCGGACACTCACGCCAAGCACTGAAGCTTTCTTT. This gives the protein CASSQDYRTLTPSTEAFF.

This chain links TRBV28 with TRBJ2-7; D is possibly TRBD1 or TRBD2 (6 bases each). Trimming took 2 bases from V and 0 from J, leaving 14 bases between them. The CDR3 runs 16 residues. Per germline, CDR1 MDHEN and CDR2 SYDVKM. CDR3 region: CASSLGGPSGSYEQYF. CDR3 DNA: TGTGCCAGCAGTTTAGGGGGGCCCTCGGGCTCCTACGAGCAGTACTTC.

This clonotype was observed many times. The chain recombines TRBV7-8 with TRBJ2-3, with unresolved D. Germline lookup yields CDR1 SGHVS and CDR2 FQNEAQ. V was clipped by 3 bases and J by 7 bases, with 8 bases between them. The CDR3 length is 12 residues. The CDR3 region is CASSFGVNTQYF. The CDR3 region has the DNA TGTGCCAGCAGCTTCGGTGTAAATACGCAGTATTTT.

This clonotype was detected ten times or more. The chain is built from TRBV6-5 and TRBJ2-1; 7 bases match TRBD2. Germline V lookup: CDR1 MNHEY, CDR2 SVGAGI. The CDR3 spans 19 residues. Germline trimming cut 0 bases from V and 0 bases from J; bases unmatched to any gene: 11. The CDR3 DNA reads as TGTGCCAGCAGTTACTCACCCCGACTGGGCGGGAGCTCCTACAATGAGCAGTTCTTC. Translating it yields CASSYSPRLGGSSYNEQFF.

This clonotype was seen only a few times. CDR3 protein: CSATGGALGTEAFF. The DNA of the CDR3 is TGCAGCGCCACAGGGGGAGCTTTGGGCACTGAAGCTTTCTTT. This chain joins TRBV29-1 and TRBJ1-1; 8 nucleotides agree with TRBD1. There are 14 residues in the CDR3. Trimming cost V 7 bases and J 4 bases; bases outside gene matches: 11. CDR1 and CDR2 from the germline V gene are SQVTM and ANQGSEA.

The rearrangement links TRBV5-1 to TRBJ1-6; D may be TRBD1 (5 bases). Between the trimmed V and J ends, which lost 0 bases and 9 bases, there was a span of 19 bases. The CDR3 is 17 amino acids. Germline lookup yields CDR1 SGHRS and CDR2 YFSETQ. The CDR3 region has the DNA TGCGCCAGCAGCTTGGAAGTTGGGGCCGAACTCACTTCACCCCTCCACTTT. This encodes CASSLEVGAELTSPLHF.

This clonotype has just a few counts. This rearrangement joins TRBV20-1 to TRBJ2-1, with TRBD1 matching 7 bases. The CDR3 spans 14 residues. Germline assignment: CDR1 DFQATT and CDR2 SNEGSKA (reference sequence). V was pared by 6 bases and J by 4 bases, with 9 bases of the junction left unmatched. DNA for the CDR3: TGCAGTGCCGAAGGGACAGTAGTGTACAATGAGCAGTTCTTC. Its translation: CSAEGTVVYNEQFF.

In DNA form, the CDR3 reads TGTGCCACCAGCAGGGCAAAACAGACGAACACTGAAGCTTTCTTT. As protein: CATSRAKQTNTEAFF. This chain links TRBV15 with TRBJ1-1, with D unclear. From germline, CDR1 is LNHNV and CDR2 YYDKDF (reference sequence). The CDR3 contains 15 residues. Trimming shortened V by 3 bases and J by 1 base, and 12 bases separated the two germline ends.

V usage is TRBV27 and J usage is TRBJ2-7, with D possibly matching TRBD2 (6 bases). CDR1 and CDR2 (germline): MNHEY, SMNVEV (reference sequence). CDR3 length: 12 amino acids. V lost 5 bases and J lost 7, with 12 bases in between. The CDR3 sequence is CASSGRLGEQYF. CDR3 DNA: TGTGCCAGCAGTGGACGACTAGGAGAGCAGTACTTC.

A few counts support this clonotype. This sequence joins TRBV11-2 and TRBJ2-7, with TRBD2 identical over 9 bases. Germline V gene lookup returns CDR1 SGHAT and CDR2 FQNNGV. V dropped 5 bases and J dropped 5; count of bases not matched to a gene: 7. CDR3 size: 14 residues. In DNA form, the CDR3 reads TGTGCCAGCAGCCCGGGCGGGGGGGACGACGAGCAGTACTTC. It encodes CASSPGGGDDEQYF.

This clonotype has a handful of counts. The chain links TRBV28 to TRBJ2-1; D is uncertain. CDR1 is MDHEN, CDR2 SYDVKM, per germline. V gave up 2 bases and J gave up 5 bases, with 22 bases separating them. The CDR3 is 18 amino acids. The chain's CDR3 is CASSLSFSTPGVNNEQFF. The CDR3 DNA reads TGTGCCAGCAGTTTAAGCTTCTCGACCCCGGGCGTGAACAATGAGCAGTTCTTC.

The genes are TRBV19 and TRBJ2-4, with unresolved D. CDR3 length: 11 residues. Germline V gene data show CDR1 as LNHDA and CDR2 as SQIVND (reference sequence). With 4 bases removed from V and 7 bases from J, the gap between germline ends came to 5 bases. The CDR3 spells CASSNFNIQYF. The CDR3 region has the DNA TGTGCCAGTAGTAACTTCAACATTCAGTACTTC.

This clonotype has ten or more counts. V and J are TRBV25-1 and TRBJ2-6; no clear D. The CDR3 is made up of 16 amino acids. From germline, CDR1 is MGHDK and CDR2 SYGVNS. Trimming stripped 3 bases from V and 1 base from J, with 10 bases between. The CDR3 nucleotides read TGTGCCAGCAGTGATGTCGGCAAATCTGGGGCCAACGTCCTGACTTTC. Encoded protein: CASSDVGKSGANVLTF.

This sequence joins TRBV20-1 and TRBJ2-5; TRBD2 matches 8 bases. CDR3 size: 15 residues. Unmatched junction bases numbered 13, after V lost 6 bases and J lost 4 bases. Germline values: CDR1 DFQATT, CDR2 SNEGSKA (reference sequence). The DNA of the CDR3 is TGCAGTGCCCCTTTTAACGGGGGGGCTCTAGAGACCCAGTACTTC. This translates into CSAPFNGGALETQYF.

The J gene is TRBJ2-7, the V gene TRBV7-3; 8 bases match TRBD2. Per germline, CDR1 SGHTA and CDR2 FQGTGA. The CDR3 covers 13 residues. Trimming at V came to 5 bases and at J to 7 bases, leaving 7 bases not matched to a gene. CDR3 region: CASSRGGTGEQYF. The DNA of the CDR3 is TGTGCCAGCAGCCGCGGGGGGACGGGGGAGCAGTACTTC.

In its sample, this clonotype was seen many times. The V gene is TRBV10-3, the J gene TRBJ2-7; maybe TRBD1 (6 bases). This CDR3 comprises 15 residues. V lost 3 bases, J lost 2 bases, and 14 bases lay in between. Germline V gene lookup returns CDR1 ENHRY and CDR2 SYGVKD. The CDR3 sequence: CAISETQGFTYEQYF. As DNA, the CDR3 is TGTGCCATCAGTGAAACACAGGGTTTCACCTACGAGCAGTACTTC.

This clonotype was counted ten times or more. CDR3 region: CASSLSGTGTSPLHF. CDR3 in DNA: TGTGCCAGCAGTTTATCCGGGACAGGGACCTCACCCCTCCACTTT. The chain has TRBV28 and TRBJ1-6; 9 nucleotides agree with TRBD1. The CDR3 loop spans 15 amino acids. V shed 1 base, J shed 10 bases, and the junction held 5 bases outside the gene matches. CDR1 and CDR2 (germline): MDHEN, SYDVKM.

This clonotype has ten or more counts. The gene calls are TRBV12-3 or TRBV12-4 and TRBJ2-2; tentative D call: TRBD2 (5 bases). Trimming left V 9 bases short and J 0 bases short, with 8 bases between. CDR3 length: 13 amino acids. Here the CDR3 DNA reads TGTGCCAGTTTCGGGGCGAACACCGGGGAGCTGTTTTTT. It specifies CASFGANTGELFF.